This is a list of T cell receptor beta chains from one sample in a study of cytomegalovirus exposure and HLA in healthy donors. Libraries were prepared by immunoSEQ multiplex PCR; TCRdb keeps only in-frame clonotypes and omits some of them. Of 180,000 or so clones in the sample, more than 80% were seen once. The sample taken for sequencing was PBMCs. All receptors come from a young woman in good health and CMV-seropositive. Each CDR3 is given with its conserved first and last residue. The order of the fields is clone size, V gene, J gene, D gene, CDR3 protein, CDR3 DNA. A D gene is named only where the DNA matches it firmly. A clone size is listed for some rows: how often the clone was seen (once, few, many), or a class if it is expanded.

clone size: NA; V gene: TRBV2; J gene: TRBJ1-4; D gene: TRBD1; CDR3 protein: CASRQGGEKLFF; CDR3 DNA: TGTGCCAGCCGACAGGGCGGGGAAAAACTGTTTTTT
clone size: NA; V gene: TRBV7-2; J gene: TRBJ1-4; D gene: NA; CDR3 protein: CASMRGGTNEKLFF; CDR3 DNA: TGTGCCAGCATGAGGGGGGGTACTAATGAAAAACTGTTTTTT
clone size: NA; V gene: TRBV4-3; J gene: TRBJ2-1; D gene: TRBD1; CDR3 protein: CASSPTRGTGAHNEQFF; CDR3 DNA: TGCGCCAGCAGCCCTACACGGGGGACAGGGGCCCACAATGAGCAGTTCTTC
clone size: NA; V gene: TRBV5-6; J gene: TRBJ2-7; D gene: NA; CDR3 protein: CASSSRDSYEQYF; CDR3 DNA: TGTGCCAGCAGTTCCCGGGACTCCTACGAGCAGTACTTC
clone size: NA; V gene: TRBV28; J gene: TRBJ2-1; D gene: NA; CDR3 protein: CASSSGLPSNEQFF; CDR3 DNA: TGTGCCAGCAGCTCGGGACTTCCCTCTAATGAGCAGTTCTTC
clone size: NA; V gene: TRBV25-1; J gene: TRBJ2-7; D gene: NA; CDR3 protein: CASSPGTLFYEQYF; CDR3 DNA: TGTGCCAGCAGTCCAGGGACACTCTTCTACGAGCAGTACTTC
clone size: NA; V gene: TRBV21-1; J gene: TRBJ2-5; D gene: NA; CDR3 protein: CASSKGVRGFETQYF; CDR3 DNA: TGTGCCAGCAGCAAAGGGGTGCGCGGCTTTGAGACCCAGTACTTC
clone size: NA; V gene: TRBV5-1; J gene: TRBJ2-4; D gene: TRBD1; CDR3 protein: CASSLEGTEQKNSQYF; CDR3 DNA: TGCGCCAGCAGCTTGGAAGGGACAGAGCAAAAAAACAGTCAGTACTTC
clone size: few; V gene: TRBV6-1; J gene: TRBJ1-3; D gene: TRBD1; CDR3 protein: CASSLDRGGNTIYF; CDR3 DNA: TGTGCCAGCAGCCTCGACAGGGGAGGAAACACCATATATTTT
clone size: NA; V gene: TRBV6-1; J gene: TRBJ1-3; D gene: NA; CDR3 protein: CASSDVRSGNTIYF; CDR3 DNA: TGTGCCAGCAGTGACGTTCGCTCTGGAAACACCATATATTTT
clone size: NA; V gene: TRBV11-2; J gene: TRBJ1-2; D gene: TRBD1; CDR3 protein: CASSLSMTGAKDTF; CDR3 DNA: TGTGCCAGCAGCCTTTCGATGACAGGGGCCAAGGACACCTTC
clone size: few; V gene: TRBV29-1; J gene: TRBJ2-1; D gene: NA; CDR3 protein: CSVEAGIRENNEQFF; CDR3 DNA: TGCAGCGTTGAAGCGGGGATACGAGAGAACAATGAGCAGTTCTTC
clone size: NA; V gene: TRBV9; J gene: TRBJ2-5; D gene: TRBD2; CDR3 protein: CASSLTSGGAETQYF; CDR3 DNA: TGTGCCAGCAGCTTGACTAGCGGGGGGGCTGAGACCCAGTACTTC
clone size: few; V gene: TRBV10-3; J gene: TRBJ2-1; D gene: TRBD2; CDR3 protein: CAISESSLAGAYNEQFF; CDR3 DNA: TGTGCCATCAGTGAGTCAAGCCTAGCGGGGGCCTACAATGAGCAGTTCTTC
clone size: NA; V gene: TRBV6-1; J gene: TRBJ2-1; D gene: NA; CDR3 protein: CASARVEQFF; CDR3 DNA: TGTGCCAGCGCTCGCGTTGAGCAGTTCTTC
clone size: NA; V gene: TRBV5-4; J gene: TRBJ2-2; D gene: TRBD2; CDR3 protein: CASSLSGTTYTGELFF; CDR3 DNA: TGTGCCAGCAGCTTGAGCGGGACTACCTACACCGGGGAGCTGTTTTTT
clone size: NA; V gene: TRBV7-6; J gene: TRBJ2-1; D gene: NA; CDR3 protein: CASSLGPLVEQFF; CDR3 DNA: TGTGCCAGCAGCTTAGGGCCGCTCGTTGAGCAGTTCTTC
clone size: NA; V gene: TRBV5-1; J gene: TRBJ2-2; D gene: NA; CDR3 protein: CASSSLPGHNTGELFF; CDR3 DNA: TGCGCCAGCAGCTCCCTTCCGGGACATAACACCGGGGAGCTGTTTTTT
clone size: NA; V gene: TRBV6-1; J gene: TRBJ1-4; D gene: TRBD1; CDR3 protein: CASSGVGQGLTNEKLFF; CDR3 DNA: TGTGCCAGCAGTGGGGTGGGACAGGGATTGACTAATGAAAAACTGTTTTTT
clone size: NA; V gene: TRBV30; J gene: TRBJ1-1; D gene: NA; CDR3 protein: CAWSAPGGENTEAFF; CDR3 DNA: TGTGCCTGGAGTGCCCCTGGCGGGGAAAACACTGAAGCTTTCTTT
clone size: NA; V gene: TRBV7-9; J gene: TRBJ2-1; D gene: NA; CDR3 protein: CASSPKGGPSVNEQFF; CDR3 DNA: TGTGCCAGCAGCCCCAAGGGGGGGCCCTCTGTCAATGAGCAGTTCTTC
clone size: once; V gene: TRBV5-5; J gene: TRBJ2-5; D gene: TRBD2; CDR3 protein: CASSTGGRGAAETQYF; CDR3 DNA: TGTGCCAGCAGCACGGGTGGGCGGGGGGCCGCAGAGACCCAGTACTTC
clone size: NA; V gene: TRBV29-1; J gene: TRBJ2-3; D gene: TRBD2; CDR3 protein: CSVVTSGVLPSTDTQYF; CDR3 DNA: TGCAGCGTTGTGACTAGCGGGGTACTCCCTAGCACAGATACGCAGTATTTT
clone size: NA; V gene: TRBV7-9; J gene: TRBJ2-3; D gene: NA; CDR3 protein: CASSVEGSTDTQYF; CDR3 DNA: TGTGCCAGCAGCGTTGAGGGTTCCACAGATACGCAGTATTTT
clone size: NA; V gene: TRBV7-8; J gene: TRBJ2-1; D gene: TRBD2; CDR3 protein: CASSSSGGRNNEQFF; CDR3 DNA: TGTGCCAGCAGTTCTAGCGGGGGCCGCAACAATGAGCAGTTCTTC